Each of the 18 T cell receptor beta chains below was sequenced from the same sample in a study of blood T cell repertoires in COVID-19. Sequencing was performed with immunoSEQ multiplex PCR; in TCRdb, only in-frame clones are kept and a portion is missing. The sample yields 300,000 to 350,000 clones, roughly 90% seen once. Sequenced sample: peripheral blood. These receptors originate from a woman aged 70 to 79 with COVID-19, enrolled during active disease.

The chain carries TRBV7-2 and TRBJ1-2; no firm D call. The CDR3 extends over 13 amino acids. Germline values: CDR1 SGHTA, CDR2 FQGNSA. Deletions cut 0 bases from V and 5 bases from J, with 7 bases between. CDR3 in amino acids: CASSLAAGYGYTF. The CDR3 region has the DNA TGTGCCAGCAGCTTAGCGGCGGGGTATGGCTACACCTTC.

The genes are TRBV5-6 and TRBJ1-3; TRBD1 matches 8 bases. V was pared by 6 bases and J by 4 bases, with 9 bases of the junction left unmatched. The CDR3 contains 15 residues. Per the germline V gene, CDR1 is SGHDT and CDR2 is YYEEEE. The CDR3 bases are TGTGCCAGCACCCTGACAGGGGAGGGAGGAAACACCATATATTTT. It yields the protein CASTLTGEGGNTIYF.

The rearrangement links TRBV5-6 to TRBJ1-2; the D is unclear. This CDR3 is 12 amino acids long. Trimming pared 2 bases from V and 4 bases from J, leaving 6 bases between. Germline loops: CDR1 SGHDT, CDR2 YYEEEE. The CDR3 DNA is TGTGCCAGCAGCTTTGAGGTCTATGGCTACACCTTC. It encodes CASSFEVYGYTF.

V gene TRBV11-2 combines with J gene TRBJ2-1; 14 bases align to TRBD2. Germline CDR1 reads SGHAT; CDR2 reads FQNNGV. The junction had 10 bases not matched to a gene; V was cut back by 5 bases and J by 4 bases. The CDR3 totals 18 residues. CDR3 in DNA: TGTGCCAGCAGCCTGATCGGGACTAGCGGGGGCCTGTACAATGAGCAGTTCTTC. It translates to CASSLIGTSGGLYNEQFF.

V usage is TRBV7-2 and J usage is TRBJ2-1; maybe TRBD1 (6 bases). The CDR3 totals 15 residues. V lost 1 base, J lost 4 bases, and 11 bases lay in between. The germline CDR1 and CDR2 sequences are SGHTA and FQGNSA. The chain's CDR3 is CASSLEGDEYNEQFF. CDR3 DNA sequence: TGTGCCAGCAGCTTAGAGGGGGACGAGTACAATGAGCAGTTCTTC.

This chain joins TRBV6-5 and TRBJ2-7, with TRBD2 matching over 14 bases. Germline V gene data show CDR1 as MNHEY and CDR2 as SVGAGI. The CDR3 totals 15 residues. The V segment lost 5 bases and the J segment 5 bases; nucleotides outside the gene matches: 5. This CDR3 is CASSHLGLAGDEQYF. In DNA form, the CDR3 reads TGTGCCAGCAGTCACCTGGGACTAGCGGGGGACGAGCAGTACTTC.

The chain uses TRBV19 and TRBJ1-4; a possible D gene is TRBD1 (6 bases). Germline V CDR1 and CDR2: LNHDA, SQIVND (reference sequence). The CDR3 is made up of 14 amino acids. Trimming took 3 bases from V and 5 from J, leaving 10 bases between them. The CDR3, as DNA: TGTGCCAGTAGTATCGGACAGAGGAATGAAAAACTGTTTTTT. This translates into CASSIGQRNEKLFF.

This CDR3 reads CASSIGQGMGGYTF. CDR3 DNA: TGTGCCAGCAGCATTGGACAGGGGATGGGTGGCTACACCTTC. J is TRBJ1-2 and V is TRBV11-2; 9 bases agree with TRBD1. The CDR3 totals 14 residues. V gave up 5 bases and J gave up 7 bases; unmatched junction bases: 8. Germline values: CDR1 SGHAT, CDR2 FQNNGV.

This clone was found once. V is TRBV4-1 and J is TRBJ2-3; D gene ambiguous. CDR3 length: 14 residues. Germline loops: CDR1 MGHRA, CDR2 YSYEKL. Trimming stripped 5 bases from V and 2 bases from J, with 11 bases between. This CDR3 reads CASSSYHLTDTQYF. CDR3 coding DNA: TGCGCCAGCAGCTCCTACCACCTCACAGATACGCAGTATTTT.

This clone was seen only a few times. CDR3 in amino acids: CASSVRGQERNTIYF. The CDR3 region has the DNA TGTGCCAGCAGCGTCCGGGGACAGGAGAGAAACACCATATATTTT. The chain recombines TRBV5-8 with TRBJ1-3, with TRBD1 matching over 8 bases. The CDR3 extends over 15 amino acids. Germline CDR1 is SGHTS and CDR2 is YDEGEE. The V segment lost 4 bases and the J segment 5 bases; nucleotides outside the gene matches: 8. Supplemented by reference TRBV5-8 and TRBJ1-3, the full variable domain reads EAGVTQSPTHLIKTRGQQATLRCSPISGHTSVYWYQQALGLGLQFLLWYDEGEERNRGNFPPRFSGRQFPNYSSELNVNALELEDSALYLCASSVRGQERNTIYFGEGSWLTVV.

To note about this clone: This same CDR3 is encoded by further DNA sequences in the sample. The rearrangement uses TRBV5-1 and TRBJ1-1; no definite D call. V was pared by 1 base and J by 1 base, with 5 bases between. The length of the CDR3 is 13 residues. Germline V gene lookup returns CDR1 SGHRS and CDR2 YFSETQ. The CDR3 bases are TGCGCCAGCAGCTTGCGGGGGAACACTGAAGCTTTCTTT. Amino acids: CASSLRGNTEAFF.

This chain uses TRBV18 with TRBJ2-2; no definite D call. Trimming pared 3 bases from V and 7 bases from J, leaving 12 bases between. The CDR3 is 14 residues long. Germline V gene sequence: CDR1 KGHSH, CDR2 LQKENI. CDR3 in amino acids: CASSPSFAGGELFF. CDR3 DNA: TGTGCCAGCTCACCTTCGTTCGCCGGCGGGGAGCTGTTTTTT.

The chain couples TRBV9 to TRBJ2-3, with 10 bases matching TRBD2. Germline V gives CDR1 SGDLS, CDR2 YYNGEE. V trimming: 7 bases; J trimming: 4 bases; junction bases outside the gene matches: 12. This CDR3 comprises 16 residues. DNA for the CDR3: TGTGCCAGCGGCGCGCCGACTAGCGGGCTCCCAGATACGCAGTATTTT. Its protein is CASGAPTSGLPDTQYF.

The CDR3 DNA is TGTGCCAGCAGCCTGCAACCGCGGGCCGTATCAGATACGCAGTATTTT. The encoded protein is CASSLQPRAVSDTQYF. The chain joins TRBV14 to TRBJ2-3, with a possible D match to TRBD2 (5 bases). V shed 4 bases and J shed 4 bases, with 18 bases lying between them. The CDR3 runs 16 residues. Germline CDR1 reads SGHDN; CDR2 reads FVKESK.

This chain links TRBV28 with TRBJ1-2; D is perhaps TRBD1 (5 bases). The CDR3 length is 13 residues. Germline CDR1 reads MDHEN; CDR2 reads SYDVKM. Trimming left V 7 bases short and J 1 base short, with 10 bases between. CDR3 sequence: CASTTDSNYGYTF. DNA for the CDR3: TGTGCCAGCACGACCGACAGTAACTATGGCTACACCTTC.

V gene TRBV28 combines with J gene TRBJ2-7; TRBD1 matches at 9 bases. The CDR3 sequence is 15 residues long. The germline CDR1 and CDR2 sequences are MDHEN and SYDVKM. V shed 4 bases and J 1 base; nucleotides not matched to a gene: 5. CDR3 protein: CASSSQGAGSYEQYF. For the CDR3, the DNA is TGTGCCAGCAGTTCACAGGGGGCAGGATCCTACGAGCAGTACTTC.

The CDR3 sequence: CATAPGQGSYGYTF. In DNA form, the CDR3 reads TGCGCCACCGCACCGGGACAGGGATCTTATGGCTACACCTTC. The chain employs TRBV5-1 and TRBJ1-2; 9 nucleotides line up with TRBD1. Per germline, CDR1 SGHRS and CDR2 YFSETQ. The CDR3 spans 14 residues. Trimming cost V 9 bases and J 5 bases; bases outside gene matches: 11.

The chain employs TRBV28 and TRBJ2-7; 12 nucleotides align to TRBD1. The CDR3 is made up of 15 amino acids. The germline V gene encodes CDR1 MDHEN and CDR2 SYDVKM. With V trimmed by 5 bases and J by 9 bases, 11 bases remained unmatched. Here the CDR3 reads CASSTSGTGGKGQYF. The CDR3 nucleotides are TGTGCCAGCAGTACATCCGGGACAGGGGGCAAAGGGCAGTACTTC.